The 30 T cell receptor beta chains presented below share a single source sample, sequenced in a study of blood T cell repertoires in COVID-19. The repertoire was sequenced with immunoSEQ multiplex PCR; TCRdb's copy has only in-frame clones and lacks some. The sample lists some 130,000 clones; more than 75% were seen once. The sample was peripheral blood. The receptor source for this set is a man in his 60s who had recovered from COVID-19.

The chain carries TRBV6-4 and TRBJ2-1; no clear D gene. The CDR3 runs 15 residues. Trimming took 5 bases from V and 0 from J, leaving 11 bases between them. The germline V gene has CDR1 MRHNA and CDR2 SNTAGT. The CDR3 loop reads CASSPSHGSYNEQFF. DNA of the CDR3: TGTGCCAGCAGTCCAAGCCACGGCTCCTACAATGAGCAGTTCTTC.

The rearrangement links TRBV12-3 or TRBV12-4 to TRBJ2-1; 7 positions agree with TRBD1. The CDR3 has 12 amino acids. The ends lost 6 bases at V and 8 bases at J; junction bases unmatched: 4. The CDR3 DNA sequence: TGTGCCAGCAGCTTACAGGGGCATGAGCAGTTCTTC. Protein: CASSLQGHEQFF.

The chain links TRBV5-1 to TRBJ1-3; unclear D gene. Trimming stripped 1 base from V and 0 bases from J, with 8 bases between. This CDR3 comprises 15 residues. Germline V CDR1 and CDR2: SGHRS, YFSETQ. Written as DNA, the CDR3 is TGCGCCAGCAGCTTGACCCGGGACTCTGGAAACACCATATATTTT. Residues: CASSLTRDSGNTIYF.

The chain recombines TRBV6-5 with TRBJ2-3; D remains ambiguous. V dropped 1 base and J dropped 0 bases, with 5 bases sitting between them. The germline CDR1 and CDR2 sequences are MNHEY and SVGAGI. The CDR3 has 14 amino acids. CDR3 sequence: CASSYLSSTDTQYF. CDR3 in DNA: TGTGCCAGCAGTTACTTGTCTAGCACAGATACGCAGTATTTT.

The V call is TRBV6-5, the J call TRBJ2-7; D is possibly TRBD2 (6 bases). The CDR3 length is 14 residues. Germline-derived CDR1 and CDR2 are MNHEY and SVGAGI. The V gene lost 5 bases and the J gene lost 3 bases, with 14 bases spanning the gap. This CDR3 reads CASSPGLRNYEQYF. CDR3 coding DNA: TGTGCCAGCAGTCCGGGACTCCGCAACTACGAGCAGTACTTC.

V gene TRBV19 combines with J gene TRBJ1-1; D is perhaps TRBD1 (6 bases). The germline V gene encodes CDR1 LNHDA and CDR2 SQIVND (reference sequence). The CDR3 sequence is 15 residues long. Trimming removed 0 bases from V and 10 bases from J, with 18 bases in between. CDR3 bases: TGTGCCAGTAGTATAGAGGCGGGGGACATTGCTGGAGCTTTCTTT. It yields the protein CASSIEAGDIAGAFF.

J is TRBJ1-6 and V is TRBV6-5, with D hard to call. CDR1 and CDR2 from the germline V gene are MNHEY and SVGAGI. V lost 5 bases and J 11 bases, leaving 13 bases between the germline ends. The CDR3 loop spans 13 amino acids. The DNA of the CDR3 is TGTGCCAGCAGTCCAAATTTCGGTACACCCCTCCACTTT. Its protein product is CASSPNFGTPLHF.

The CDR3 DNA is TGTGCCAGCAGTGACAGGCGGGGGGAAGGGGAGCAGTTCTTC. It is translated as CASSDRRGEGEQFF. The J gene is TRBJ2-1, the V gene TRBV2; 8 nucleotides match TRBD2. The CDR3 totals 14 residues. V was pared by 3 bases and J by 10 bases, with 8 bases of the junction left unmatched. Germline loops: CDR1 SNHLY, CDR2 FYNNEI. Full variable domain (missing parts from reference TRBV2 and TRBJ2-1): EPEVTQTPSHQVTQMGQEVILRCVPISNHLYFYWYRQILGQKVEFLVSFYNNEISEKSEIFDDQFSVERPDGSNFTLKIRSTKLEDSAMYFCASSDRRGEGEQFFGPGTRLTVL.

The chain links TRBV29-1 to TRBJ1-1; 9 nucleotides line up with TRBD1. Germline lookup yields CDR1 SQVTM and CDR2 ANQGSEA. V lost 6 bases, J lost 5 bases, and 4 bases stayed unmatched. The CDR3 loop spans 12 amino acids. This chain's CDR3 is CSVGDRATEAFF. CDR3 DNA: TGCAGCGTCGGGGACAGGGCGACTGAAGCTTTCTTT.

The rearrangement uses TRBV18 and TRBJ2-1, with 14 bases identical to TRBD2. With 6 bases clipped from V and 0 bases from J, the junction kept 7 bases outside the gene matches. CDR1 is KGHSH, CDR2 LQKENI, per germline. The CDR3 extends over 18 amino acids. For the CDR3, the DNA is TGTGCCAGCTCCATGACTAGCGGGAGGGCCAGCTCCTACAATGAGCAGTTCTTC. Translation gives CASSMTSGRASSYNEQFF.

CDR3 sequence: CASSLVGEGRETQYF. CDR3 nucleotides: TGTGCCAGCAGCTTAGTAGGCGAGGGAAGGGAGACCCAGTACTTC. The chain couples TRBV7-9 to TRBJ2-5, with D possibly TRBD2 on 5 matching bases. The germline gives CDR1 SEHNR, CDR2 FQNEAQ (reference sequence). V dropped 1 base and J dropped 5 bases, with 14 bases sitting between them. This CDR3 region has 15 residues. Using reference TRBV7-9 and TRBJ2-5 for the parts outside the CDR3, the full variable domain is DTGVSQNPRHKITKRGQNVTFRCDPISEHNRLYWYRQTLGQGPEFLTYFQNEAQLEKSRLLSDRFSAERPKGSFSTLEIQRTEQGDSAMYLCASSLVGEGRETQYFGPGTRLLVL.

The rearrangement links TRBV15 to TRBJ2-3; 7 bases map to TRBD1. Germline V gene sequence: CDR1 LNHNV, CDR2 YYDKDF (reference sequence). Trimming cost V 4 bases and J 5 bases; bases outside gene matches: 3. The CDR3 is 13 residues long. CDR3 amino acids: CATSTGGLDTQYF. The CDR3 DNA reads TGTGCCACCAGCACAGGGGGTCTAGATACGCAGTATTTT.

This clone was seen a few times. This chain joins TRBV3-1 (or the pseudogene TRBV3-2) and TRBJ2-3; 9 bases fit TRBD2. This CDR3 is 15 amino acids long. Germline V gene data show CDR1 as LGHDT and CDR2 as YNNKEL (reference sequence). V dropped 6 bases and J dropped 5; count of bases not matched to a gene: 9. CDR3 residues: CASSFRTSVLDTQYF. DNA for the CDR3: TGTGCCAGCAGTTTTAGGACTAGCGTCTTAGATACGCAGTATTTT.

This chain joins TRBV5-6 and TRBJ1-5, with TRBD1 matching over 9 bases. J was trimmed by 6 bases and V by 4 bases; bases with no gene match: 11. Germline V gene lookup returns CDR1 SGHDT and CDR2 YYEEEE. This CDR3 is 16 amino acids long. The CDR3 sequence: CASSRWGTGIIQPQHF. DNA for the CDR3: TGTGCCAGCAGCCGCTGGGGGACAGGGATAATTCAGCCCCAGCATTTT. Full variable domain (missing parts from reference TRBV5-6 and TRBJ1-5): DAGVTQSPTHLIKTRGQQVTLRCSPKSGHDTVSWYQQALGQGPQFIFQYYEEEERQRGNFPDRFSGHQFPNYSSELNVNALLLGDSALYLCASSRWGTGIIQPQHFGDGTRLSIL.

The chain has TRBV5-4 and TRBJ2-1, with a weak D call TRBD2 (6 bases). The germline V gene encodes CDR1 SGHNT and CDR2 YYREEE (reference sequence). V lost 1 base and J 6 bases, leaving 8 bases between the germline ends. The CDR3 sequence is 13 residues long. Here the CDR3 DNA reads TGTGCCAGCAGCTTGAAGGGAGGCAATGAGCAGTTCTTC. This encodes CASSLKGGNEQFF.

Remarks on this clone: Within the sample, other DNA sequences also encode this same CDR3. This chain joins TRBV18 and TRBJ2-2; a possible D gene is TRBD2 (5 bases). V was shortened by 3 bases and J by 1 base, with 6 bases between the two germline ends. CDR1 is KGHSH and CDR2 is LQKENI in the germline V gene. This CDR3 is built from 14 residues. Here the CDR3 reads CASSPAGNTGELFF. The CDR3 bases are TGTGCCAGCTCACCGGCGGGGAACACCGGGGAGCTGTTTTTT. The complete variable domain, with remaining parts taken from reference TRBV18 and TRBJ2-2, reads NAGVMQNPRHLVRRRGQEARLRCSPMKGHSHVYWYRQLPEEGLKFMVYLQKENIIDESGMPKERFSAEFPKEGPSILRIQQVVRGDSAAYFCASSPAGNTGELFFGEGSRLTVL.

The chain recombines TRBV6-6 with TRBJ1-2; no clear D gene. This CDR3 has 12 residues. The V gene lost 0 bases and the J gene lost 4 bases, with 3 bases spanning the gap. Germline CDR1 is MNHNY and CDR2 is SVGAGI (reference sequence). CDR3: CASSYSAYGYTF. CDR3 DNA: TGTGCCAGCAGTTACTCAGCCTATGGCTACACCTTC.

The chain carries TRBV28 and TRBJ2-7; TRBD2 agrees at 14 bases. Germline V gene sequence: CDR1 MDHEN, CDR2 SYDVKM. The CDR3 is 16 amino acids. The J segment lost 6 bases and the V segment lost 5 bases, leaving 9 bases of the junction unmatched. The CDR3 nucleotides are TGTGCCAGCAGTCCAGGGACTAGCGGGAGAGTAGGCGAGCAGTACTTC. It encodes CASSPGTSGRVGEQYF.

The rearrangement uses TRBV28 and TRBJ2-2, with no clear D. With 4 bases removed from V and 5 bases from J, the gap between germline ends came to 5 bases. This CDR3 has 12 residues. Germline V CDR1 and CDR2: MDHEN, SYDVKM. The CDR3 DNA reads TGTGCCAGCAGTTCAGAAACCGGGGAGCTGTTTTTT. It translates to CASSSETGELFF.

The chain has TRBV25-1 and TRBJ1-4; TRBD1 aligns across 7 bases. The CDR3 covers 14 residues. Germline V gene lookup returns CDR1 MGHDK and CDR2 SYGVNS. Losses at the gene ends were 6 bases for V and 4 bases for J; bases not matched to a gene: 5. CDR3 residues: CASRNTGDNEKLFF. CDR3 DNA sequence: TGTGCCAGCAGGAACACAGGGGATAATGAAAAACTGTTTTTT.

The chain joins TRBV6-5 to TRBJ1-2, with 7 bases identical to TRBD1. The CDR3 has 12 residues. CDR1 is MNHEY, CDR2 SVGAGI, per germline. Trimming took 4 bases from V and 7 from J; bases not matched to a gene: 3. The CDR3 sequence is CASSSPGGGYTF. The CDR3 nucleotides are TGTGCCAGCAGTTCGCCAGGGGGTGGCTACACCTTC.

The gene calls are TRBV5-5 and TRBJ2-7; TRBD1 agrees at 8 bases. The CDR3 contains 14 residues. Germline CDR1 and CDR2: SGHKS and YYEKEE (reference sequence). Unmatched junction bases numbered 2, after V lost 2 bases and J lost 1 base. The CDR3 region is CASSFGQGSYEQYF. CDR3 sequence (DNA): TGTGCCAGCAGCTTTGGACAGGGTTCCTACGAGCAGTACTTC.

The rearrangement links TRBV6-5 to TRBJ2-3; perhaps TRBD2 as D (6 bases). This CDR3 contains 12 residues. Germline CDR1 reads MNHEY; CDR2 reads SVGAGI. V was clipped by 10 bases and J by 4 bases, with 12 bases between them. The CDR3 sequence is CAIGGVADTQYF. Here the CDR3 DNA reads TGTGCCATCGGAGGGGTTGCAGATACGCAGTATTTT.

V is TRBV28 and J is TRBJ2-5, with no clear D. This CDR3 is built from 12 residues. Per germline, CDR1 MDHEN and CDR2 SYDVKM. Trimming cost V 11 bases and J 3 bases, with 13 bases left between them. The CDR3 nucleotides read TGTGCCCCACAGCCCAGAGAAGAGACCCAGTACTTC. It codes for CAPQPREETQYF.

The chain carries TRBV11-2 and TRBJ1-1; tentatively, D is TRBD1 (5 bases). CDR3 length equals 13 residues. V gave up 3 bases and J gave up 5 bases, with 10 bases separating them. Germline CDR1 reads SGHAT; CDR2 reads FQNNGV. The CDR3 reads CASSFEEGTEAFF. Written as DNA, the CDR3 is TGTGCCAGCAGCTTTGAGGAGGGGACTGAAGCTTTCTTT.

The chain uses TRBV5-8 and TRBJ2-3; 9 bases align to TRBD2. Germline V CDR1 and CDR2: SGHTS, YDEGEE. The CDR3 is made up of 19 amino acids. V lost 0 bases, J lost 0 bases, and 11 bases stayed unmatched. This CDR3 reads CASSLGTSAIQTSTDTQYF. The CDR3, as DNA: TGTGCCAGCAGCTTGGGGACTAGCGCCATTCAGACTAGCACAGATACGCAGTATTTT.

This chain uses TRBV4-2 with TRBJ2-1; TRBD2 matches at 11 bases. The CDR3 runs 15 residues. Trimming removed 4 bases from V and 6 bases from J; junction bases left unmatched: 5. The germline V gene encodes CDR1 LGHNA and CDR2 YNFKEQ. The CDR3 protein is CASSPEGTSGNEQFF. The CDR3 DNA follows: TGTGCCAGCAGCCCAGAAGGGACTAGCGGCAATGAGCAGTTCTTC.

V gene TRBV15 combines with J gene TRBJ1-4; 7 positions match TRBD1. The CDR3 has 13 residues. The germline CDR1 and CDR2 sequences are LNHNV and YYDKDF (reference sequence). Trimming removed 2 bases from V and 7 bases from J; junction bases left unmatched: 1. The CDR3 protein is CATSRQGGEKLFF. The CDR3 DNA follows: TGTGCCACCAGCAGACAGGGGGGTGAAAAACTGTTTTTT.

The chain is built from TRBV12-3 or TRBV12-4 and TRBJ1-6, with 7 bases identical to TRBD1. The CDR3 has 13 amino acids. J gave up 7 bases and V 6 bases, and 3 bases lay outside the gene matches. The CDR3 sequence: CASRTGMNSPLHF. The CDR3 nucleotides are TGTGCCAGCAGGACAGGGATGAATTCACCCCTCCACTTT.

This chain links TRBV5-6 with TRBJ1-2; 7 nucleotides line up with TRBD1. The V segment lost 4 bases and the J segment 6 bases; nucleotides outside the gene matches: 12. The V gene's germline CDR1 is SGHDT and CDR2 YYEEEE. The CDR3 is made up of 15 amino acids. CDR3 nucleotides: TGTGCCAGCAGCAGACCGACAGGGAGTGGGGATGGCTACACCTTC. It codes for CASSRPTGSGDGYTF.